A single TCR beta chain is shown here with its context. Profiled with immunoSEQ multiplex PCR; TCRdb holds only in-frame clones, not every one. The repertoire holds 150,000 to 200,000 clones, nearly 90% seen once, with around 1.4% in the top ten. This record belongs to a study of control samples from healthy donors and cancer patients. CDR1 is MDHEN, CDR2 SYDVKM, per germline. The V end lost 3 bases, the J end lost 4 bases, and 10 bases lay between the germline ends. The CDR3 sequence is 14 residues long. The TCR originated in a woman in her 50s in good health. The source material was blood. The chain links TRBV28 to TRBJ1-5; D remains unclear. The CDR3 sequence: CASSFRVGNQPQHF. Written as DNA, the CDR3 is TGTGCCAGCAGTTTTAGGGTAGGAAATCAGCCCCAGCATTTT.